Presented here are 10 T cell receptor beta chains from one specimen sequenced in a study of shared clonotypes between healthy human individuals. The assay was immunoSEQ multiplex PCR, and TCRdb's table has in-frame clones only and misses some. The sample yields over 75,000 clones, 60% to 70% seen once. Sample: memory CD8+ T cells sorted from blood. Subset meaning: CD45RO+ cells pooled with CCR7-negative TemRA cells. Receptors were obtained from a man aged 25-40 years in good health.

This clone has a count of ten or more. V usage is TRBV4-3 and J usage is TRBJ2-2; no firm D call. CDR3 size: 14 residues. The V and J ends lost 1 base and 2 bases respectively, with 5 bases between them. Looked up from germline, CDR1 is LGHNA and CDR2 is YSLEER. The CDR3 DNA reads as TGCGCCAGCAGCCAAGGGCCCAACACCGGGGAGCTGTTTTTT. Translation: CASSQGPNTGELFF.

The rearrangement joins TRBV5-1 to TRBJ1-2, with D possibly matching TRBD1 (6 bases). The V end lost 7 bases, the J end lost 0 bases, and 16 bases lay between the germline ends. This CDR3 has 15 residues. Per germline, CDR1 SGHRS and CDR2 YFSETQ. The CDR3 here is CASRTTGTTNYGYTF. DNA for the CDR3: TGCGCCAGCCGCACGACGGGGACAACTAACTATGGCTACACCTTC.

V usage is TRBV6-4 and J usage is TRBJ2-1, with D unclear. The germline CDR1 and CDR2 sequences are MRHNA and SNTAGT. V lost 3 bases to trimming and J lost 3 bases, with 6 bases between them. CDR3 length equals 13 residues. The chain's CDR3 is CASSERLYNEQFF. For the CDR3, the DNA is TGTGCCAGCAGTGAAAGGCTCTACAATGAGCAGTTCTTC.

Comments on this clone: Possible read error: a much larger clone is one base away. V and J are TRBV28 and TRBJ2-7, with 11 bases matching TRBD1. The CDR3 is 14 residues long. V dropped 6 bases and J dropped 3; count of bases not matched to a gene: 4. Germline V gene lookup returns CDR1 MDHEN and CDR2 SYDVKM. CDR3 protein: CASSPGTGGYEQYF. The CDR3 DNA reads TGTGCCAGCAGCCCCGGGACAGGGGGCTACGAGCAGTACTTC.

This clone showed up many times. The chain uses TRBV6-1 and TRBJ2-7, with TRBD2 identical over 9 bases. J gave up 3 bases and V 6 bases, and 9 bases lay outside the gene matches. The CDR3 is made up of 15 amino acids. Germline CDR1 and CDR2: MNHNS and SASEGT. In nucleotides, the CDR3 is TGTGCCAGCAGGTACGGGCTAGCGGGATACTACGAGCAGTACTTC. This sequence encodes CASRYGLAGYYEQYF.

This clone was seen a handful of times. This chain connects TRBV7-2 to TRBJ2-1, with D hard to call. This CDR3 spans 13 amino acids. Between the trimmed V and J ends, which lost 3 bases and 0 bases, there was a span of 3 bases. The germline V gene encodes CDR1 SGHTA and CDR2 FQGNSA. In DNA form, the CDR3 reads TGTGCCAGCAGCTTGGACTCCTACAATGAGCAGTTCTTC. It translates to CASSLDSYNEQFF.

J is TRBJ2-5 and V is TRBV28; tentatively, D is TRBD2 (5 bases). From germline, CDR1 is MDHEN and CDR2 SYDVKM. This CDR3 has 15 residues. V gave up 8 bases and J gave up 5 bases, with 21 bases separating them. Here the CDR3 DNA reads TGTGCCAGCTCCCCTTTCCGGGGAAAGAGGGAGACCCAGTACTTC. Its protein product is CASSPFRGKRETQYF.

This clone was recorded only once. The chain carries TRBV18 and TRBJ2-5; no reliable D call. V was cut by 3 bases and J by 3 bases, with 11 bases left in between. Germline V gene lookup returns CDR1 KGHSH and CDR2 LQKENI. There are 14 residues in the CDR3. The CDR3 loop is CASSPEIWEETQYF. The CDR3 DNA sequence: TGTGCCAGCTCACCGGAGATTTGGGAAGAGACCCAGTACTTC.

The chain employs TRBV30 and TRBJ2-1; D remains ambiguous. The CDR3 is made up of 13 amino acids. CDR1 is GTSNPN, CDR2 SVGIG, per germline (reference sequence). Trimming stripped 4 bases from V and 3 bases from J, with 10 bases between. Here the CDR3 DNA reads TGTGCCTGGACGGGCCGGTTCTACAATGAGCAGTTCTTC. It is translated as CAWTGRFYNEQFF.

This chain links TRBV7-6 with TRBJ2-7; D call uncertain. The V and J ends lost 8 bases and 7 bases respectively, with 12 bases between them. From germline, CDR1 is SGHVS and CDR2 FNYEAQ. There are 11 residues in the CDR3. As DNA, the CDR3 is TGTGCCAGCGCGTTTGAATGGGAGCAGTACTTC. It is translated as CASAFEWEQYF.